This TCR beta chain was recorded in a study of blood T cell repertoires in COVID-19 (dated by TCRdb to about 2020). In terms of the full investigation: Collaborator samples came from the United States, Italy and Spain and covered acute and convalescent phases of COVID-19. The dataset comprised deeply sampled blood TCRbeta repertoires from subjects exposed to, actively infected with, or recovered from COVID-19. HLA class I and class II types, where available, came from metadata supplied by the sample provider rather than from assay-based typing. The repertoires were released in a freely available public database meant as a resource for research on the immune response to SARS-CoV-2. Samples were obtained from the ongoing ImmuneRACE study (first 160 participants) and from 950 to 1,500 subjects provided by 6 global collaborators. The material from the prospective study consisted of cDNA or gDNA derived from T cells, B-cell-depleted T cells, or PBMCs. A de-identified subject ID, COVID-19 status, age in years and sex were almost always included in the sample metadata. Overall study results and their limits: How much clinical and demographic metadata was included differed by source and by participant, and the metadata was provided uncurated.

Collaborating institutions collected whole blood in K2EDTA tubes following their own protocols. For TCRbeta analysis, collaborators shipped samples as frozen whole blood, isolated PBMCs, or DNA extracted from either of those sample types. TCRbeta CDR3 regions were amplified from genomic DNA using the immunoSEQ Assay, a bias-controlled multiplex PCR. The paper's processing steps were these. Within the assay, amplification of reference gene primers was used to estimate how many nucleated cells each sample contained. To quantify the absolute abundance of each unique TCRbeta CDR3 rearrangement, sequence reads were collapsed and filtered. Productive Simpson clonality was computed per sample as the square root of Simpson's diversity index over productive rearrangements. This is the immuneACCESS table as TCRdb keeps it, with only in-frame sequences that have V and J called. A part of the clones is gone; compared with another copy, unresolved V genes explain less than half, and the rest is unexplained. The V and J calls and clone size are taken from that table; D and trimming were inferred from the DNA. Within this sample are roughly 350,000 clones, with around 85% of them counted one time only. Jointly, the top ten make up approximately 3.6% of the sample.

On this clone: The specificity of this receptor is unknown. The record has no base qualities; no much larger clone is one base away.

Trimming leaves V shorter by 2 bases and J shorter by 2 bases, with the junction holding 3 bases beyond the gene matches. The CDR3 holds 15 amino acids from the cysteine to the phenylalanine. Kept here is only the CDR3 DNA, which spans 45 bases and is read in frame from base 1. CDR1 LGHDT and CDR2 YNNKEL were looked up in the germline V gene (reference sequence). The chain is assembled from TRBV3-1 (or the pseudogene TRBV3-2) and TRBJ2-7; TRBD2 agrees with 10 junctional bases. The TCR sequence derives from a woman aged 18-29 years with acute or convalescent COVID-19. The sequenced sample was peripheral blood. The bases read TGTGCCAGCAGCCAAACTAGCGGGGCCACCTACGAGCAGTACTTC. Its coded protein is CASSQTSGATYEQYF.